The sequence of this T cell receptor beta chain was determined in a study of blood T cells in healthy people across ages. This clonotype was seen a few times. In germline, CDR1 is MNHEY, CDR2 SMNVEV (reference sequence). V gave up 9 bases and J gave up 1 base, with 12 bases separating them. This CDR3 spans 13 amino acids. With a J-beta primer mix and a sample-barcoded 5' primer, a second PCR ran about 6 to 11 cycles. TCRdb passed the 5' RACE reads through MiXCR, listing each CDR3 protein once. The sample shows some 930,000 distinct CDR3 sequences, roughly 28% of them seen only once. These data were also filed under a second study, of T cells of mothers and their children. That report adds: Related mother-child pairs showed slightly higher but non-significant overlap than unrelated pairs.

This chain joins TRBV27 and TRBJ1-1; D call uncertain. This TCR derives from a woman in her thirties or forties in good health. Sequences were obtained from blood. In nucleotides, the CDR3 is TGTGCCAGTCATGCCCGCCCGAACACTGAAGCTTTCTTT. Translating it yields CASHARPNTEAFF.